This TCR beta chain is drawn from a study of cytomegalovirus exposure and HLA in healthy donors. In the PCR, 60 Vbeta and 13 Jbeta primers were used. TCRdb keeps only in-frame clones here, not all; method: immunoSEQ multiplex PCR. This table holds about 93,000 clones, 82% found once. The TCR comes from a middle-aged man in good health and CMV-seronegative. Sequencing was done on a sample of PBMCs.

This CDR3 reads CASSVGGGPGRRDHEQFF. Written as DNA, the CDR3 is TGTGCCAGCAGCGTAGGTGGCGGACCGGGCAGACGGGATCATGAGCAGTTCTTC. This chain joins TRBV9 and TRBJ2-1; D is possibly TRBD2 (5 bases). This CDR3 spans 18 amino acids. V lost 0 bases to trimming and J lost 8 bases, with 24 bases between them. The germline V gene has CDR1 SGDLS and CDR2 YYNGEE.